This TCR beta chain was profiled in a study of T-cell memory formation after mild COVID-19. Germline CDR1 and CDR2: SGHTA and FQGNSA. CDR3 length equals 12 residues. The V and J ends lost 4 bases and 11 bases respectively, with 14 bases between them. TCRdb reprocessed the 5' RACE reads via MiXCR and lists one record per CDR3 protein. The sample holds 550,000 to 700,000 distinct CDR3 sequences, over 15% seen once. The receptor's source is an adult woman who had mild COVID-19 (a few samples of this study predate the infection). Cell type and time point are not known. This sequence joins TRBV7-2 and TRBJ1-1; D unresolved. The specimen was PBMCs or a T cell subset sorted from them (not recorded which). The CDR3 spells CASSSDTARAFF. The CDR3 DNA reads TGTGCCAGCAGCTCAGACACTGCTCGCGCTTTCTTT.